Listed below are T cell receptor beta chains from one sample, sequenced in a study of blood T cells in healthy people across ages. One entry per CDR3 protein, called by TCRdb with MiXCR from the 5' RACE reads. The table shows more than 1,400,000 distinct CDR3 sequences, with 40% to 50% occurring only once. Source material: blood. These receptor sequences come from a woman younger than 30 in good health. Both conserved end residues are part of each CDR3. Each record gives: V gene, clone size, J gene, D gene, CDR3 protein, CDR3 DNA. The D gene is left open where the match is weak. Expanded clones get a size class; other rows say once, few or many, or leave the size out.

v_gene: TRBV10-3
abundance: -
j_gene: TRBJ2-1
d_gene: -
CDR3aa: CATGGTLLSYNEQFF
CDR3nt: TGTGCCACTGGGGGGACTCTCCTATCCTACAATGAGCAGTTCTTC

v_gene: TRBV29-1
abundance: many
j_gene: TRBJ2-3
d_gene: -
CDR3aa: CSVGSGDTQYF
CDR3nt: TGCAGCGTGGGTAGCGGAGATACGCAGTATTTT

v_gene: TRBV7-2
abundance: -
j_gene: TRBJ2-3
d_gene: -
CDR3aa: CASSRAYTQYF
CDR3nt: TGTGCCAGCAGCCGGGCTTATACGCAGTATTTT

v_gene: TRBV30
abundance: -
j_gene: TRBJ2-5
d_gene: -
CDR3aa: CAWTSLGGLVGTQYF
CDR3nt: TGTGCCTGGACCTCCTTGGGGGGTCTGGTCGGGACCCAGTACTTC

v_gene: TRBV2
abundance: few
j_gene: TRBJ2-3
d_gene: -
CDR3aa: CASRVSGSTDTQYF
CDR3nt: TGTGCCAGCAGGGTTAGCGGAAGCACAGATACGCAGTATTTT

v_gene: TRBV7-2
abundance: -
j_gene: TRBJ2-1
d_gene: TRBD2
CDR3aa: CASSRRPGLAGESSYNEQFF
CDR3nt: TGTGCCAGCAGTAGAAGACCGGGACTAGCGGGAGAGAGCTCCTACAATGAGCAGTTCTTC

v_gene: TRBV10-3
abundance: few
j_gene: TRBJ2-3
d_gene: -
CDR3aa: CAISERSVSTDTQYF
CDR3nt: TGTGCCATCAGTGAACGGTCGGTAAGCACAGATACGCAGTATTTT

v_gene: TRBV12-3/TRBV12-4
abundance: -
j_gene: TRBJ1-2
d_gene: -
CDR3aa: CASSPPGEDYGYTF
CDR3nt: TGTGCCAGCAGTCCGCCAGGGGAGGACTATGGCTACACCTTC

v_gene: TRBV28
abundance: -
j_gene: TRBJ2-7
d_gene: -
CDR3aa: CASSADLTGYSYEQYF
CDR3nt: TGTGCCAGCAGTGCCGATCTGACAGGTTACTCCTACGAGCAGTACTTC

v_gene: TRBV27
abundance: -
j_gene: TRBJ2-1
d_gene: TRBD2
CDR3aa: CASSLLTSGTYNEQFF
CDR3nt: TGTGCCAGCAGTTTACTGACTAGCGGGACCTACAATGAGCAGTTCTTC

v_gene: TRBV12-3/TRBV12-4
abundance: few
j_gene: TRBJ2-1
d_gene: TRBD2
CDR3aa: CASRPGLAGDGEQFF
CDR3nt: TGTGCCAGCAGACCGGGACTAGCGGGGGATGGGGAGCAGTTCTTC

v_gene: TRBV5-8
abundance: -
j_gene: TRBJ2-3
d_gene: -
CDR3aa: CASSSTDKRVTQYF
CDR3nt: TGTGCCAGCAGCTCTACGGACAAACGGGTTACGCAGTATTTT

v_gene: TRBV5-1
abundance: -
j_gene: TRBJ1-2
d_gene: -
CDR3aa: CASSASDSSGYTF
CDR3nt: TGCGCCAGCAGCGCCTCGGACAGCAGTGGCTACACCTTC

v_gene: TRBV20-1
abundance: -
j_gene: TRBJ2-2
d_gene: -
CDR3aa: CSARESSRGGELFF
CDR3nt: TGCAGTGCTAGAGAGAGCAGCCGGGGCGGGGAGCTGTTTTTT

v_gene: TRBV25-1
abundance: once
j_gene: TRBJ1-1
d_gene: TRBD1
CDR3aa: CASSEYGEPGQRYTEAFF
CDR3nt: TGTGCCAGCAGTGAATATGGAGAACCGGGACAGCGATACACTGAAGCTTTCTTT

v_gene: TRBV12-3/TRBV12-4
abundance: -
j_gene: TRBJ1-5
d_gene: -
CDR3aa: CASKDRQRDTQPQHF
CDR3nt: TGTGCCAGCAAAGACAGACAACGGGACACTCAGCCCCAGCATTTT

v_gene: TRBV28
abundance: few
j_gene: TRBJ2-7
d_gene: -
CDR3aa: CASSDSGALEWYEQYF
CDR3nt: TGTGCCAGCAGCGACTCCGGGGCCCTTGAATGGTACGAGCAGTACTTC

v_gene: TRBV20-1
abundance: few
j_gene: TRBJ2-6
d_gene: -
CDR3aa: CSARSGRGPRSAGANVLTF
CDR3nt: TGCAGTGCTAGGTCCGGGAGAGGTCCTCGATCGGCCGGGGCCAACGTCCTGACTTTC

v_gene: TRBV20-1
abundance: few
j_gene: TRBJ2-3
d_gene: -
CDR3aa: CSATPGGVDTQYF
CDR3nt: TGCAGTGCAACGCCAGGGGGGGTAGATACGCAGTATTTT

v_gene: TRBV29-1
abundance: few
j_gene: TRBJ1-1
d_gene: -
CDR3aa: CRAIGGDTEAFF
CDR3nt: TGCAGAGCAATAGGAGGGGACACTGAAGCTTTCTTT